This paragraph covers one T cell receptor (beta chain) sequence. Sequencing was performed with immunoSEQ multiplex PCR; in TCRdb, only in-frame clones are kept and a portion is missing. Seen here are around 56,000 clones, about 91% observed once, and the top ten hold approximately 1.7%. Per germline, CDR1 MNHNS and CDR2 SASEGT. The CDR3 has 14 amino acids. Trimming pared 6 bases from V and 0 bases from J, leaving 9 bases between. The data belong to a study of T cell changes during pregnancy in multiple sclerosis. The source material was peripheral blood, sampled after pregnancy. The chain is built from TRBV6-1 and TRBJ1-3; D gene ambiguous. The receptor's source is a female donor with multiple sclerosis, enrolled in a pregnancy study. The CDR3 region is CASSHEASGNTIYF. DNA for the CDR3: TGTGCCAGCAGCCATGAGGCCTCTGGAAACACCATATATTTT.